This TCR beta chain was found in a study of cytomegalovirus exposure and HLA in healthy donors. Study at large: The study placed approximately 80% of its 350 to 400 genotyped donors in the Caucasian-associated ancestry cluster.

The length of the CDR3 is 16 residues. CDR1 SNHLY and CDR2 FYNNEI come from the germline V gene. Trimming took off 3 bases at V and 2 bases at J, with 17 bases between the two ends. With 60 Vbeta and 13 Jbeta primers, the PCR was carried out. Produced via immunoSEQ multiplex PCR; TCRdb's table is partial and in-frame only. The sample consists of under 200,000 clones, about 85% of them appearing once. Likely unrecorded immune exposures existed in these nominally healthy donors. The source is a man between 18 and 35 years old in good health and CMV-seronegative. V and J are TRBV2 and TRBJ2-7; weak D call: TRBD1 (6 bases). The sample was PBMCs. CDR3 region: CASSDHPQGLAYEQYF. CDR3 coding DNA: TGTGCCAGCAGTGACCATCCCCAGGGGTTAGCCTACGAGCAGTACTTC.